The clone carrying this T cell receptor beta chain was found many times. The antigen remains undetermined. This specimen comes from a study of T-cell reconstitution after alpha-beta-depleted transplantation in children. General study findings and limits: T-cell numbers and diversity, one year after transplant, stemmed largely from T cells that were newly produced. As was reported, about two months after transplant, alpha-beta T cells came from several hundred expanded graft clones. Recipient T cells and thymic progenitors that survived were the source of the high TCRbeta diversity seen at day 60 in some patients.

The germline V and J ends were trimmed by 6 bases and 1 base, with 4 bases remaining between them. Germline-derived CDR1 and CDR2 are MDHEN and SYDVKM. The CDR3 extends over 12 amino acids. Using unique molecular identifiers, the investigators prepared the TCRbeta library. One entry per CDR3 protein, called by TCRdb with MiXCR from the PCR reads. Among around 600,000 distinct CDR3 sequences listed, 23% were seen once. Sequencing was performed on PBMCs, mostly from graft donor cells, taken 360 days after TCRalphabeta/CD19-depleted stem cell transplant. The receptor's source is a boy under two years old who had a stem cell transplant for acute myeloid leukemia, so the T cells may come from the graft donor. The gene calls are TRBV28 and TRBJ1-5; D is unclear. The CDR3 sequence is CASRESNQPQHF. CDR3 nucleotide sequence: TGTGCCAGCAGGGAAAGCAATCAGCCCCAGCATTTT.